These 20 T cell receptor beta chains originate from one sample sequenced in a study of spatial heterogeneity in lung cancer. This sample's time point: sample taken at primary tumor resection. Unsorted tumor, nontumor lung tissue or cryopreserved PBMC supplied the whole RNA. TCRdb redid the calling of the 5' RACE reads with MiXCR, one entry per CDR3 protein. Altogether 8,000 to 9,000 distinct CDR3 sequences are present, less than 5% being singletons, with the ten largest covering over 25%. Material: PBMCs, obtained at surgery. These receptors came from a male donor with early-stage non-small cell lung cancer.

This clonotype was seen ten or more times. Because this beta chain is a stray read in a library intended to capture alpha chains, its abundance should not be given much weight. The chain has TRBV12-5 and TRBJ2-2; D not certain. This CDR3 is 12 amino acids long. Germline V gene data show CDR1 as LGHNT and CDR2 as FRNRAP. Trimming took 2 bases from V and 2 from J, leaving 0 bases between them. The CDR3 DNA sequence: TGTGCTAGTGGTTTGAACACCGGGGAGCTGTTTTTT. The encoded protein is CASGLNTGELFF.

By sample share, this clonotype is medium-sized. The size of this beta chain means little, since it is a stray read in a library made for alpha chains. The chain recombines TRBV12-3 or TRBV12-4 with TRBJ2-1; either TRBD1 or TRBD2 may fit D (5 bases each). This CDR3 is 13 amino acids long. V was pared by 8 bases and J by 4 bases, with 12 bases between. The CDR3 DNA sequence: TGTGCCAGCCGGGACCGGAGTTACAATGAGCAGTTCTTC. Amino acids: CASRDRSYNEQFF.

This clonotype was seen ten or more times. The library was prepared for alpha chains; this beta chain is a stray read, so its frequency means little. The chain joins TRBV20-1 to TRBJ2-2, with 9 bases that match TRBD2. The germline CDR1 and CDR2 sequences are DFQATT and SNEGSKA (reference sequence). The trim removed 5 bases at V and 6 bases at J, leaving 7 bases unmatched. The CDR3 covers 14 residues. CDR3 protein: CSAPRGGAAGELFF. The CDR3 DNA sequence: TGCAGTGCTCCTCGCGGGGGGGCCGCCGGGGAGCTGTTTTTT.

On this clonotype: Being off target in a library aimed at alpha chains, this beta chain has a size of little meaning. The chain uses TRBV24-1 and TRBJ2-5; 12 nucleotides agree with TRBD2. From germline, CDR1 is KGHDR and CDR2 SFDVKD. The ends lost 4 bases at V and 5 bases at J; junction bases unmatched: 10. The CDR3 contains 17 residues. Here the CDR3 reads CATSDPRLAGALETQYF. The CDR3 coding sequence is TGTGCCACCAGTGACCCTAGACTAGCGGGGGCCCTGGAGACCCAGTACTTC.

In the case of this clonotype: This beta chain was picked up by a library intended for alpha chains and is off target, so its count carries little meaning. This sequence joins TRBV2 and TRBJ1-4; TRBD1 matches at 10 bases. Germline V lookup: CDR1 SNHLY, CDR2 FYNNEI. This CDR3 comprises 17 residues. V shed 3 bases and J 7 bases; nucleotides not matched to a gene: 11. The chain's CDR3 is CASSDTTGGGGGEKLFF. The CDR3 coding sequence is TGTGCCAGCAGTGACACGACAGGGGGCGGAGGCGGTGAAAAACTGTTTTTT.

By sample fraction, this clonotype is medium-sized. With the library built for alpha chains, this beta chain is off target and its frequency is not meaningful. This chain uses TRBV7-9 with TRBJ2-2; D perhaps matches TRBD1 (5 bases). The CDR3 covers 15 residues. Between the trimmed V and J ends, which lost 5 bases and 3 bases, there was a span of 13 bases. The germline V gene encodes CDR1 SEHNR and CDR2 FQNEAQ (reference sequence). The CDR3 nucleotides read TGTGCCAGCAGCCAGTCCAGGGCGGACACCGGGGAGCTGTTTTTT. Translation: CASSQSRADTGELFF.

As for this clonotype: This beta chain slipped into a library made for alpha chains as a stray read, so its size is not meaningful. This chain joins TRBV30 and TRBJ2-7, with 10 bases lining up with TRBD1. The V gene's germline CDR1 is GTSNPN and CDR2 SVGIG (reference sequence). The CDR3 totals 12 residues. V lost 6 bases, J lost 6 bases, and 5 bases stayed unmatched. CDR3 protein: CACGTGVVEQYF. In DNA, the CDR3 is TGTGCCTGTGGGACAGGGGTCGTCGAGCAGTACTTC.

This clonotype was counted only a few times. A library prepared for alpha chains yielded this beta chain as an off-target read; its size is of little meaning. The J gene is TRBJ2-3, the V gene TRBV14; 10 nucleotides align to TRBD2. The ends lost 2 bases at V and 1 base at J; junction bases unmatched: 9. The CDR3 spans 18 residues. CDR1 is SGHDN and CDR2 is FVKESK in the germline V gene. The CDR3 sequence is CASSQPSGGAWGTDTQYF. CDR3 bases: TGTGCCAGCAGCCAACCGAGCGGGGGGGCCTGGGGCACAGATACGCAGTATTTT.

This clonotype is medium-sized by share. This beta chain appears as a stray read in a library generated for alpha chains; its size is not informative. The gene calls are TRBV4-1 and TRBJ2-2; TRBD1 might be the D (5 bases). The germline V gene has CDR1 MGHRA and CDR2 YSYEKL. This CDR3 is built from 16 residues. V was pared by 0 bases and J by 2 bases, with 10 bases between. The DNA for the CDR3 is TGCGCCAGCAGCCAAGAACGCAGGGCAAACACCGGGGAGCTGTTTTTT. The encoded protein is CASSQERRANTGELFF.

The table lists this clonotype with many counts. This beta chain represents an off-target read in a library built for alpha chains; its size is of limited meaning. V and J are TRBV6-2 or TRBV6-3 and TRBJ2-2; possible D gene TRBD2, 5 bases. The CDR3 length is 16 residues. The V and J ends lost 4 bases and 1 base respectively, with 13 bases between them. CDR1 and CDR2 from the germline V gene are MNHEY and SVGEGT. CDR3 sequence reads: CASSWRRRLNTGELFF. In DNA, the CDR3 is TGTGCCAGCAGTTGGAGGCGCCGACTGAACACCGGGGAGCTGTTTTTT.

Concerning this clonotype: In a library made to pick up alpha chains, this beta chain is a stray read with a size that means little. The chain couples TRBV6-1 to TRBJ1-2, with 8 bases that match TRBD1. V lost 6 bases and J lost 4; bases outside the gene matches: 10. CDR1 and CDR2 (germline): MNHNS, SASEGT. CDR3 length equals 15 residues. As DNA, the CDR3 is TGTGCCAGCAGGGAGATACCGGGACAGGCCTATGGCTACACCTTC. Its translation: CASREIPGQAYGYTF.

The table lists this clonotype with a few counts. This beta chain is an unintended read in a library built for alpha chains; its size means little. CDR3 sequence: CASSAFGQKGDQPQHF. DNA of the CDR3: TGTGCCAGCAGCGCGTTTGGACAGAAAGGCGATCAGCCCCAGCATTTT. V gene TRBV7-2 combines with J gene TRBJ1-5; D perhaps matches TRBD1 (6 bases). This CDR3 has 16 residues. The germline CDR1 and CDR2 sequences are SGHTA and FQGNSA. The germline V and J ends were trimmed by 5 bases and 5 bases, with 19 bases remaining between them.

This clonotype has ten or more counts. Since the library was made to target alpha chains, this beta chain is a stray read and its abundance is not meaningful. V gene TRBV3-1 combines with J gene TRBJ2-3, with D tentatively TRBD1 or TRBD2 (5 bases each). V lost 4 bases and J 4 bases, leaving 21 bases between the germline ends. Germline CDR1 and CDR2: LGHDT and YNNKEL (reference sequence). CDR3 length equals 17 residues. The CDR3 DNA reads TGTGCCAGCAGCCGGGACCCGACAGCCCGACACGCAGATACGCAGTATTTT. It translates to CASSRDPTARHADTQYF.

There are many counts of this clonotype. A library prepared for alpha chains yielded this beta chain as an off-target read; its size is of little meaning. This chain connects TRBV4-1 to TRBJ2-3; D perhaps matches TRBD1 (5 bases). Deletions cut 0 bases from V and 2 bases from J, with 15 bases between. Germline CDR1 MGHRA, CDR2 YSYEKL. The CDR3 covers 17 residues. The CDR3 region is CASSQEVAGPTTDTQYF. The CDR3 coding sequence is TGCGCCAGCAGCCAAGAGGTCGCAGGGCCGACCACAGATACGCAGTATTTT.

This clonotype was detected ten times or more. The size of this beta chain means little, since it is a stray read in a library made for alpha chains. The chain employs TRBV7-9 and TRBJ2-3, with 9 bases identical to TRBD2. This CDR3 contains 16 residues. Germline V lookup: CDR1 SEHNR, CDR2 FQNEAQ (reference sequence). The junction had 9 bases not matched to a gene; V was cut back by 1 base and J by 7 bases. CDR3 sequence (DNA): TGTGCCAGCAGCTTAGGTGGGACTAGCAGTAGAAATACGCAGTATTTT. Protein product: CASSLGGTSSRNTQYF.

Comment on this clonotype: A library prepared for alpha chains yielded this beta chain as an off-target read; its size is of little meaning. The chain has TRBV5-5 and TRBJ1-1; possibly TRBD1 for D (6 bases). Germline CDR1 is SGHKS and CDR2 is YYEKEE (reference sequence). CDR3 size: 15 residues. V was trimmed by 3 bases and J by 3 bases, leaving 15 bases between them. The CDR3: CASSSLAGAHTEAFF. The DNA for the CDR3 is TGTGCCAGCAGCTCCCTGGCGGGGGCCCACACTGAAGCTTTCTTT. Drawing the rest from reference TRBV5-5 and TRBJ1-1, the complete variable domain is DAGVTQSPTHLIKTRGQQVTLRCSPISGHKSVSWYQQVLGQGPQFIFQYYEKEERGRGNFPDRFSARQFPNYSSELNVNALLLGDSALYLCASSSLAGAHTEAFFGQGTRLTVV.

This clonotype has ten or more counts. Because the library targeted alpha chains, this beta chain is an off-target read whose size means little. CDR3 nucleotides: TGTGCCAGCAGCCGACGAAGACAGGGAGAGACTGAAGCTTTCTTT. Residues: CASSRRRQGETEAFF. The chain links TRBV3-1 to TRBJ1-1; 7 nucleotides match TRBD1. Trimming cost V 4 bases and J 5 bases; bases outside gene matches: 10. Germline values: CDR1 LGHDT, CDR2 YNNKEL (reference sequence). The CDR3 is 15 amino acids.

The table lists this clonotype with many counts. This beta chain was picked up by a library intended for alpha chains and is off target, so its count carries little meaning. CDR3 nucleotides: TGCGCCAGCAGCCGAACCGGGACAGGGGATGAAAAACTGTTTTTT. Translating gives CASSRTGTGDEKLFF. The chain carries TRBV4-1 and TRBJ1-4, with TRBD1 identical over 10 bases. The J segment lost 6 bases and the V segment lost 4 bases, leaving 5 bases of the junction unmatched. This CDR3 is 15 amino acids long. Per the germline V gene, CDR1 is MGHRA and CDR2 is YSYEKL.

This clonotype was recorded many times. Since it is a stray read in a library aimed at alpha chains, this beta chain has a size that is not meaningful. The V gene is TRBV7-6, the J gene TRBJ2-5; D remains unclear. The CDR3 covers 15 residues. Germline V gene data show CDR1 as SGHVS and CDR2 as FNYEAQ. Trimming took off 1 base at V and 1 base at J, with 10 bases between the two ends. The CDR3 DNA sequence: TGTGCCAGCAGCTTAGGCCGGGTTTTCCAAGAGACCCAGTACTTC. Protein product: CASSLGRVFQETQYF.

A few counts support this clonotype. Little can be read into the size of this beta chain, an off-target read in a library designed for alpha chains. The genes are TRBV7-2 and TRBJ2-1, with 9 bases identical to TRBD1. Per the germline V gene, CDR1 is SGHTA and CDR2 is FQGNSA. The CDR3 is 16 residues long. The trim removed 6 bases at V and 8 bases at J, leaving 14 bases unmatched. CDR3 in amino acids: CASRPVGDRVYDEQFF. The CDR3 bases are TGTGCCAGCAGGCCCGTGGGGGACAGGGTCTATGATGAGCAGTTCTTC.